This T cell receptor (beta chain) is from a study of T cell responses to AZD1222 COVID-19 vaccine. Produced via immunoSEQ multiplex PCR; TCRdb's table is partial and in-frame only. The data contain 95,000 to 150,000 clones, about nine tenths of them singletons. Overall study findings and caveats: Nearly half of unique spike-specific TCRs reportedly avoided B.1.351 and B.1.1.7 mutated regions. Donor demographics were predominantly white British with a female majority; clonal diversity may be underestimated.

With regard to this clone: As yet, its antigen is unknown.

This CDR3 comprises 14 residues. Germline CDR1 and CDR2: SGHAT and FQNNGV. V was clipped by 5 bases and J by 8 bases, with 15 bases between them. J is TRBJ1-4 and V is TRBV11-2, with D possibly TRBD1 on 5 matching bases. The starting material was peripheral blood, obtained on day 0 of AZD1222 vaccination. This TCR was recovered from an adult in good health. CDR3 bases: TGTGCCAGCAGCGGATCCAACTGGGGGGAAAAACTGTTTTTT. Encoded protein: CASSGSNWGEKLFF.